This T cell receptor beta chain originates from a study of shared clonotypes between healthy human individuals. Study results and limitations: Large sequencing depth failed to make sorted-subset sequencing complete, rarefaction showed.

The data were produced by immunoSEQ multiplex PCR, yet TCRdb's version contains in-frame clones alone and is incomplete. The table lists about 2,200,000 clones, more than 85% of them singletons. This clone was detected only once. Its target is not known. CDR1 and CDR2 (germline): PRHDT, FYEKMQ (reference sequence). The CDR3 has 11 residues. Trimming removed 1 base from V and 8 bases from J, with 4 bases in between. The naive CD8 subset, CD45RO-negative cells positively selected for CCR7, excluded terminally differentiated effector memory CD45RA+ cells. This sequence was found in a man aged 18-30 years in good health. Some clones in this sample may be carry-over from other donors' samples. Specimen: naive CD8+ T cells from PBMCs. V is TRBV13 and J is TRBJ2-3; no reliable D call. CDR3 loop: CASSLDGTQYF. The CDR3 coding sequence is TGTGCCAGCAGCTTAGATGGTACGCAGTATTTT.